Listed here is a single T cell receptor (beta chain). Its antigen remains undetermined. Base quality data are lacking; no much larger clone is found one base away. This record comes from a study of cytomegalovirus exposure and HLA in healthy donors (dated by TCRdb to about 2017). Background for the entire study: An earlier analysis of roughly 570 of the donors reported 250 to 300 Gb of sequence data and 117 million unique TCR beta sequences obtained from about 180 million T cells. An early release covering some 640 HLA-typed donors comprised approximately 300 gigabases of sequencing data and around 86 million unique TCR sequences. Of the 398 genotyped donors, approximately 80% were placed in the genetic ancestry cluster associated with self-reported Caucasian donors. The study aimed to test whether cataloging public T cell receptors could reveal signatures of past pathogen exposure. The study used immunosequencing to profile the T cell repertoires of approximately 630 subjects and linked those repertoires to cytomegalovirus serostatus. In addition to the first cohort of 666 subjects, a separate validation cohort of approximately 130 different subjects was used. To predict cytomegalovirus infection status, the study brought together high-throughput TCR immunosequencing, statistical association of individual TCRs with disease status, and machine learning. In a later analysis, previously published TCR beta repertoires from about 670 donors were re-analyzed and high-resolution HLA genotyping was added so that TCR occurrence patterns could be studied. In the later analysis, no new phenotypic data were used to find candidate immune exposures; instead, reliance was placed on TCR beta sequences and their occurrence across donors. An earlier analysis of fewer than 700 of the donors applied high-throughput TCR beta sequencing to assess whether each TCR beta V gene segment acted as functional or pseudogenic. Donor age, sex, ethnicity and CMV serostatus were collected together with the repertoire data. In a later genetic analysis, genome-wide SNP genotypes for about 55% of the roughly 700 donors were used, and that subset was treated as a discovery cohort. Every discovery cohort repertoire had been produced on one sequencing platform. HLA typing covered class I and class II loci at four-digit resolution. Typing coverage varied by locus: 629-630 donors for A, B, C, DRB1 and DQB1; approximately 500 for DQA1; about 600 for DPA1; 400 to 480 for DPB1. Five DR-DQ haplotypes were handled as single units for association and clustering because linkage in the cohort was strong. Among about 410 genotyped donors of the cohort, an average of roughly 230,000 unique TCR beta nucleotide sequences was sequenced per donor, of which about 19% were non-productive.

The cohort was made up of 500 to 800 healthy bone marrow donors. Cohort members were all nominally healthy when sampled, although unrecorded immune exposures were likely present. The donor tested CMV seropositive, placing the donor among the 289 seropositive members of the cohort. Each donor provided a peripheral blood sample, and peripheral blood mononuclear cells were used for TCR beta sequencing. The Qiagen DNeasy Blood Extraction Kit was used to extract genomic DNA from the blood cell samples. The method was the immunoSEQ multiplex PCR assay. For the multiplex PCR, a mixture combining 60 forward primers for TCR Vbeta segments and 13 reverse primers for TCR Jbeta segments was used. The CDR3 region of rearranged TCR beta genes was amplified from genomic DNA with a multiplex PCR assay. The Illumina HiSeq System was used to sequence the amplified TCR beta libraries as 87-base-pair reads. In the paper's pipeline: In a later analysis, 70 million to 95 million unique TCR beta chains were counted across the approximately 640 repertoires, and roughly 11 million of these chains were shared by at least two donors. A nearest-neighbor algorithm error-corrected the raw reads and collapsed the reads into unique sequences, merging closely related sequences to remove PCR and sequencing errors. To assign V, D and J gene segments, CDR3 sequences were aligned to IMGT reference sequences. Each retained sequence needed at least a six-nucleotide match to both a V gene segment and a J gene segment. A rearrangement was called productive if the CDR3 had no stop codons and remained in frame with V and J, and every other rearrangement was called non-productive. Following IMGT convention, CDR3 was defined as the stretch from the second conserved V-encoded cysteine to the conserved J-encoded phenylalanine. In an earlier analysis of around 570 of the donors, sequences lacking an unambiguous match to a single V gene segment were excluded. An earlier analysis of a few hundred of the donors called V segments functional above 56.7% productive rearrangements and segregating when the between-donor standard deviation exceeded 5%. A statistical classification framework was built to diagnose cytomegalovirus status from the catalog of TCR beta chain sequences. A later analysis assigned V and J genes by comparing TCR nucleotide sequences with IMGT/GENE-DB human TR gene sequences. The TCRdist pipeline was used in a later analysis to assign CDR3 sequences and most-parsimonious VDJ recombination scenarios. In a later analysis, each TCR beta chain was defined by its CDR3 amino acid sequence together with its V-gene family, and reads without a unique V-gene family were excluded. In a later analysis, around 600 highly shared, low-generation-probability nucleotide sequences were removed to address suspected cross-contamination and a sequencing artifact. A later analysis calculated a clonal expansion index for each public chain from normalized within-repertoire ranks of inferred template counts. In a later analysis, generation probabilities were computed with a VDJ recombination model fitted to out-of-frame rearrangements, and the resulting probabilities were checked against IGoR. In a later analysis, hypergeometric tests were used to score TCR-TCR, TCR-HLA and TCR-CMV co-occurrence, with a repertoire-size bias correction applied to TCR pairs. In a later analysis, false discovery rates were estimated by permuting HLA or CMV assignments 20 times. In a later analysis, co-occurring TCRs were grouped using DBSCAN, and TCRdist sequence similarity was added for clustering within HLA-allele-positive subsets. For co-occurrence clustering, repertoires with fewer than 30,000 or more than 120,000 public chains were excluded, along with four or five repertoires with anomalous nucleotide sharing. TCRdb took this table from immuneACCESS and kept in-frame rearrangements with V and J called. Such tables lack part of the clones; where checked against another copy, unresolved V genes explain under half of the gap, and the rest is unexplained. The DNA was the basis for D and trimming; V, J and clone size are from that table. The sample includes more than 95,000 clones, with 79% observed a single time. Of the sample, around 4.3% falls within the top ten clones.

On the study overall, not on this receptor specifically: According to a later genetic analysis, donors in an Asian-associated ancestry cluster had fewer N-insertions in productive TCRs than the approximately 650-donor mean. A total of fewer than 200 TCR beta chains were listed by the study as associated with cytomegalovirus. Some 16 rarely observed V segments, including chromosome 9 orphons, were excluded from the earlier analysis of a few hundred of the donors because counts were too low. For the cohort, immune exposure information was limited to CMV serostatus. The cohort was sequenced for TCR beta chains only, and without alpha or paired-chain data the features that could be detected were limited. In a later analysis, TCR association rates were found to vary across HLA loci, with the most associated TCRs seen for DRB1 alleles and the fewest for HLA-C alleles. A further reported finding was that TCR beta sequences accurately predicted the HLA-A and HLA-B alleles for most subjects in the first cohort. The authors suggested that the approach could potentially be extended to other disease states and immunological phenotypes. Most TCR sequences were seen in very few donors, while some public TCRs were found in many individuals. When HLA alleles, especially DR and DQ, strongly co-occurred, attributing TCR associations to individual alleles was difficult. Cytomegalovirus status was reported to be diagnosed by the classifier with high specificity and sensitivity in both the original and validation cohorts. In a later analysis, most CMV-associated TCR beta chains were found to appear HLA-restricted, with HLA associations seemingly driven largely by CMV exposure. Several of the top co-occurrence clusters appeared to be linked to parvovirus B19, influenza, CMV and Epstein-Barr virus, according to a later analysis. In a later analysis, 15,000 to 20,000 TCR beta sequences were associated with specific HLA alleles at a false discovery rate of 0.05. Linkage disequilibrium might explain the correlated functional status among segregating V segments, but an unknown experimental factor could not be ruled out. In an earlier analysis of 587 of the donors, most TCR beta V segments were observed in productive rearrangements about 90% or about 30% of the time, broadly matching IMGT annotations. Presence/absence analyses assumed roughly uniform sequencing depth across donors, an assumption that may not hold. Because HLA typing was missing for some donors at each locus, association tests included only the typed subset. Compared with equally common non-associated chains, HLA-associated TCR beta chains in a later analysis were more clonally expanded and had lower generation probabilities. The sequencing pipeline was judged likely to have produced a cluster of highly shared sequence variants as a technical artifact. A later genetic analysis associated a missense DCLRE1C variant with V-gene and J-gene trimming of TCR beta chains, and an independent cohort replicated the association. In vitro tests confirmed that three of the cytomegalovirus-associated TCR beta chains recognize cytomegalovirus antigens.

Sequenced input: PBMCs. The source of this sequence is a man aged 30 to 45 in good health and CMV-seropositive.

The nucleotides are TGTGCCAGCAGCCTGGACAGGGTGGTAGATACGCAGTATTTT. It translates as CASSLDRVVDTQYF. The rearranged chain carries TRBV7-2 and TRBJ2-3; 8 bases in the middle match TRBD1. The germline V end is reduced by 5 bases and the J end by 5 bases; junction bases left unmatched: 6. From the cysteine through the phenylalanine, the CDR3 covers 14 amino acids. Of the read, only the CDR3 DNA is kept; its 42 bases are in frame from base 1. CDR1 and CDR2 are read off the germline V gene as SGHTA and FQGNSA.